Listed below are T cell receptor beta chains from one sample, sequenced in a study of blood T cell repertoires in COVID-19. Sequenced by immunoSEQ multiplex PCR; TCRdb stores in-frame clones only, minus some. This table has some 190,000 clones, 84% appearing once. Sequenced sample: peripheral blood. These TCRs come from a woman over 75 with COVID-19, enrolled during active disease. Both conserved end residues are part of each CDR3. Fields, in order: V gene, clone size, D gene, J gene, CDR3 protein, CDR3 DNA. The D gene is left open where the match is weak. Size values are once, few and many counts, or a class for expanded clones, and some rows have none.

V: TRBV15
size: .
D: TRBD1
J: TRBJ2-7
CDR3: CATSTDRGTYEQYF
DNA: TGTGCCACCAGCACAGACAGGGGGACCTACGAGCAGTACTTC

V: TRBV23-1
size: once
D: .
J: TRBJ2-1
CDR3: CASSQSVRSQFF
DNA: TGCGCCAGCAGTCAATCAGTCCGGTCGCAGTTCTTC

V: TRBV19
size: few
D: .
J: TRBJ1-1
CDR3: CASSFRGRNTEAFF
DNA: TGTGCCAGTAGTTTTAGGGGGAGAAACACTGAAGCTTTCTTT

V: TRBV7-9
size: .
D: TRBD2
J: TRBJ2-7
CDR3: CASSYTGTSGYEQYF
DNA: TGTGCCAGCAGTTATACCGGGACTAGCGGTTACGAGCAGTACTTC

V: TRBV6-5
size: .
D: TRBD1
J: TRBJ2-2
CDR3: CASSRQGAITGELFF
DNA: TGTGCCAGCAGTCGTCAGGGGGCTATCACCGGGGAGCTGTTTTTT

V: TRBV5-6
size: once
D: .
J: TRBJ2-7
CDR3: CASSSGTILYEQYF
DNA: TGTGCCAGCAGCTCCGGGACAATCCTTTACGAGCAGTACTTC

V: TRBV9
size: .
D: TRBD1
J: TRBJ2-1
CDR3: CASSAVGQRSSYNEQFF
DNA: TGTGCCAGCAGCGCCGTGGGACAGCGCAGCTCCTACAATGAGCAGTTCTTC

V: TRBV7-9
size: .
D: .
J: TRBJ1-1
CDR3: CASSLLQGGTEAFF
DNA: TGTGCCAGCAGCTTATTACAGGGCGGCACTGAAGCTTTCTTT

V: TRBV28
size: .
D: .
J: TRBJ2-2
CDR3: CASSFQGVTGELFF
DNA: TGTGCCAGCAGTTTCCAGGGTGTTACCGGGGAGCTGTTTTTT

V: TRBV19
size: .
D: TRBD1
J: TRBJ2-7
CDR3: CASSEGQGAREQYF
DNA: TGTGCCAGTAGTGAGGGACAGGGGGCGAGAGAGCAGTACTTC

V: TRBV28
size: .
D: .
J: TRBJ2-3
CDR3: CASSLVGGTDTQYF
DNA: TGTGCCAGCAGTTTGGTTGGGGGGACAGATACGCAGTATTTT

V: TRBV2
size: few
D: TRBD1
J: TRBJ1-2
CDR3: CASSPPRGEALGYTF
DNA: TGTGCCAGCAGTCCCCCCAGGGGGGAGGCTTTGGGCTACACCTTC

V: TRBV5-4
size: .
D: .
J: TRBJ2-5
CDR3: CASSLRLADETQYF
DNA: TGTGCCAGCAGCTTGCGTTTAGCCGATGAGACCCAGTACTTC

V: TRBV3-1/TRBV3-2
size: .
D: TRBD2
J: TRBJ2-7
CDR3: CASRRLAGGTYEQYF
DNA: TGTGCCAGCAGACGACTAGCGGGAGGTACCTACGAGCAGTACTTC

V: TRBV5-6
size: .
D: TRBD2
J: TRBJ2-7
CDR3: CASSYLAVSYEQYF
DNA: TGTGCCAGCAGCTATCTAGCGGTCTCCTACGAGCAGTACTTC

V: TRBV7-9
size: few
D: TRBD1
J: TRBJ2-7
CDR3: CASSYGQGSGQYF
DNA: TGTGCCAGCAGCTACGGACAGGGCTCCGGGCAGTACTTC

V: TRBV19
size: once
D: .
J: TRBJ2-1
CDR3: CAGSMRGAGSPYNEQFF
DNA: TGTGCCGGTAGTATGAGGGGTGCGGGAAGCCCTTACAATGAGCAGTTCTTC

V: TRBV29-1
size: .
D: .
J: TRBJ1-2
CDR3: CSVKGSEGYTF
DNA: TGCAGCGTTAAAGGGAGTGAAGGCTACACCTTC

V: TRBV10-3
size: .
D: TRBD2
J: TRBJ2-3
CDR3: CAIGGLAGATSTDTQYF
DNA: TGTGCCATCGGAGGACTAGCGGGGGCCACTAGCACAGATACGCAGTATTTT

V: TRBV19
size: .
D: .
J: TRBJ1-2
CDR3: CANSDRNYGYTF
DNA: TGTGCCAATAGCGACAGAAACTATGGCTACACCTTC

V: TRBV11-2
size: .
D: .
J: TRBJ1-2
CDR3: CASRPGGGVGGYTF
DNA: TGTGCCAGCAGGCCCGGTGGAGGAGTCGGTGGCTACACCTTC

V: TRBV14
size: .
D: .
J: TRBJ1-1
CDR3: CASSPGGGRIYTEAFF
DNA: TGTGCCAGCAGCCCCGGGGGGGGGCGTATATACACTGAAGCTTTCTTT

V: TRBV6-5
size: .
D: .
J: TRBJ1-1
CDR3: CASSYDGQLNTEAFF
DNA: TGTGCCAGCAGTTACGACGGACAGTTGAACACTGAAGCTTTCTTT

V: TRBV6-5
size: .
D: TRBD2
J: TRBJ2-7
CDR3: CASSWSGESYEQYF
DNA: TGTGCCAGCAGTTGGAGCGGGGAGAGCTACGAGCAGTACTTC

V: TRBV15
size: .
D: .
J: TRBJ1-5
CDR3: CATSPPRQPQHF
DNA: TGTGCCACCAGCCCCCCGAGACAGCCCCAGCATTTT

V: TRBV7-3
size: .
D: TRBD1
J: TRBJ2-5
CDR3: CASTPRARTGKTQYF
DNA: TGTGCCAGTACCCCGAGAGCACGGACAGGAAAGACCCAGTACTTC

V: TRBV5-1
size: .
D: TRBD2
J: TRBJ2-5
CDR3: CASTGGLAGPGYQETQYF
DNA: TGCGCCAGTACCGGGGGGCTAGCGGGGCCTGGGTACCAAGAGACCCAGTACTTC

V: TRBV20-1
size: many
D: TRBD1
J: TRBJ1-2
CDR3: CSASGGDGYTF
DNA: TGCAGTGCTTCAGGGGGCGATGGCTACACCTTC

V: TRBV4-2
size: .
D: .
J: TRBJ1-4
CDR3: CASSQGGRETNEKLFF
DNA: TGTGCCAGCAGCCAAGGGGGGAGGGAAACTAATGAAAAACTGTTTTTT

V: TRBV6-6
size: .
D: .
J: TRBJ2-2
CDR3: CASSYARGNGGELFF
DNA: TGTGCCAGCAGTTACGCCAGGGGTAATGGCGGGGAGCTGTTTTTT

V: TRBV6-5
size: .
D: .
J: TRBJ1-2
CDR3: CASSPANYGYTF
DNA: TGTGCCAGCAGCCCGGCTAACTATGGCTACACCTTC

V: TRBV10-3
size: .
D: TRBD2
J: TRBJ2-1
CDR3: CAISESGAGGPYNEQFF
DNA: TGTGCCATCAGTGAGTCGGGGGCGGGAGGGCCCTACAATGAGCAGTTCTTC

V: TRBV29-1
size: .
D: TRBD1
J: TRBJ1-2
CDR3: CSVEDRAIGGYTF
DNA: TGCAGCGTTGAGGACAGGGCCATCGGTGGCTACACCTTC